This entry describes one TCR beta chain. Its antigen is not known. Germline CDR1 KGHSH, CDR2 LQKENI. V gave up 5 bases and J gave up 7 bases, with 17 bases separating them. CDR3 length: 14 residues. This record comes from a study of shared clonotypes between healthy human individuals. Study-level points and caveats: Approximately 5% of naive CD4 clonotypes were shared across four donors. The small donor group covered limited genetic and exposure diversity.

The sorted-subset replicate PCRs were given 200 ng DNA, which is approximately 30,000 T cell genomes. Only in-frame clones appear in the TCRdb table, and some are missing; sequencing was by immunoSEQ multiplex PCR. The table includes about 2.3 million clones, 85% to 95% detected once. The sample taken for sequencing was naive CD4+ T cells from PBMCs. Stated subset: CD45RA+ positively selected. The receptor was derived from a man aged 18 to 29 in good health. Some clones in this sample may be carry-over from other donors' samples. The chain joins TRBV18 to TRBJ1-2, with D possibly being TRBD1 (5 bases). As DNA, the CDR3 is TGTGCCAGCTCATCTAGCCTCGACAGTCCTGGCTACACCTTC. Translated, it gives CASSSSLDSPGYTF.